These 15 T cell receptor beta chains originate from one sample sequenced in a study of tumor and adjacent non-tumor tissue in lung cancer. Three rounds of nested PCR, following a modified ARM-PCR protocol, produced the TCRbeta library. TCRdb processed the multiplex PCR reads anew with MiXCR; each CDR3 protein has one entry. The sample contains more than 55,000 distinct CDR3 sequences, around 64% of which appear only once. RNA was extracted from bulk tissue without any cell sorting. The normal lung tissue was taken more than 3 cm from the tumor edge. The sample consisted of distant non-tumor lung tissue. The receptors shown here come from an older man with non-small cell lung cancer.

About this clonotype: Germline is not matched at one junction end, which may reflect a read error. V is TRBV10-2 and J is TRBJ2-7; D may be TRBD2 (5 bases). The CDR3 has 14 amino acids. Germline-derived CDR1 and CDR2 are WSHSY and SAAADI. CDR3: CASCESPGLYEQYF. The DNA of the CDR3 is TGCGCCAGCTGTGAATCCCCAGGACTCTACGAGCAGTACTTC.

As to this clonotype: This CDR3 fails to terminate in the conserved phenylalanine or tryptophan, so it likely reflects a read error. V and J are TRBV11-2 and TRBJ2-7; perhaps TRBD2 as D (5 bases). The germline gives CDR1 SGHAT, CDR2 FQNNGV. The CDR3 loop spans 15 amino acids. CDR3 protein: CASSSEPLLVHEQYC. CDR3 sequence (DNA): TGTGCCAGTAGCTCCGAACCACTACTAGTTCACGAGCAGTACTGC.

To note about this clonotype: The junction does not match germline at one end; this may be a read error. The chain carries TRBV28 and TRBJ2-5; D perhaps matches TRBD1 (5 bases). This CDR3 is 15 amino acids long. The germline V gene has CDR1 MDHEN and CDR2 SYDVKM. This CDR3 reads CVSSSMWGLVETQYF. CDR3 coding DNA: TGTGTCAGCAGTTCGATGTGGGGCCTCGTCGAGACCCAGTACTTC.

Comments on this clonotype: Germline and junction disagree at one end, which may indicate a read error. V gene TRBV4-2 combines with J gene TRBJ1-5; the D is unclear. The germline CDR1 and CDR2 sequences are LGHNA and YNFKEQ. The CDR3 totals 16 residues. Written as DNA, the CDR3 is TGTGCCGGCAGCCAAGATACGACTTTAAGCAATCAGCCCCAGCATTTT. It codes for CAGSQDTTLSNQPQHF.

This clonotype was recorded once. The junction and the germline gene differ at one end; a read error may be behind it. This chain uses TRBV12-3 or TRBV12-4 with TRBJ1-2; D ambiguous. The CDR3 runs 12 residues. CDR3: CASSKPEYGCTF. The CDR3 DNA sequence: TGTGCCAGCAGCAAACCAGAATATGGCTGCACCTTC.

This rearrangement joins TRBV11-2 to TRBJ2-7; the D is unclear. Germline V lookup: CDR1 SGHAT, CDR2 FQNNGV. Trimming removed 5 bases from V and 2 bases from J, with 10 bases in between. CDR3 size: 13 residues. CDR3 residues: CASSRIGPYEQYF. CDR3 DNA sequence: TGTGCCAGCAGCAGGATAGGACCCTACGAGCAGTACTTC.

Note on this clonotype: One end of the junction varies from germline; a read error may be responsible. The rearrangement joins TRBV7-2 to TRBJ2-7; D ambiguous. The germline gives CDR1 SGHTA, CDR2 FQGNSA. This CDR3 comprises 12 residues. The CDR3 DNA reads TGTGTCAGCAGCTTAAGGCCGGGCGAGCAGTACTTC. Translating gives CVSSLRPGEQYF.

This clonotype is medium-sized in the sample. The V call is TRBV11-2, the J call TRBJ2-6, with D hard to call. The ends were cut back, 3 bases at V and 0 bases at J, with 9 bases in the middle. Germline V lookup: CDR1 SGHAT, CDR2 FQNNGV. This CDR3 is built from 16 residues. The CDR3: CASSLTVSSGANVLTF. The CDR3 region has the DNA TGTGCCAGCAGCTTGACGGTTAGCTCTGGGGCCAACGTCCTGACTTTC.

Many counts were recorded for this clonotype. The J gene is TRBJ2-1, the V gene TRBV29-1; D may be TRBD1 (5 bases). Trimming removed 5 bases at V and 8 bases at J, with 13 bases between. From germline, CDR1 is SQVTM and CDR2 ANQGSEA. This CDR3 is built from 12 residues. The CDR3: CSVIIGVDEQFF. DNA for the CDR3: TGCAGCGTTATAATAGGGGTGGATGAGCAGTTCTTC.

The chain has TRBV19 and TRBJ1-6; 9 positions match TRBD1. J lost 10 bases, V lost 7 bases, and 14 bases had no gene match. The CDR3 is made up of 16 amino acids. CDR1 is LNHDA and CDR2 is SQIVND in the germline V gene (reference sequence). The CDR3 is CASKTITGTGSSPLHF. Here the CDR3 DNA reads TGTGCCAGTAAAACGATAACCGGGACAGGGAGCTCACCCCTCCACTTT.

The V call is TRBV24-1, the J call TRBJ1-1; possible D gene TRBD1, 5 bases. Trimming cost V 5 bases and J 1 base, with 13 bases left between them. The CDR3 totals 15 residues. Germline V gene data show CDR1 as KGHDR and CDR2 as SFDVKD. The CDR3 region has the DNA TGTGCCACCAGTGGCCAGGGAACGCCGAACACTGAAGCTTTCTTT. It specifies CATSGQGTPNTEAFF.

The chain couples TRBV10-2 to TRBJ2-1, with a tentative D call TRBD2 (6 bases). The CDR3 totals 16 residues. Germline V gene sequence: CDR1 WSHSY, CDR2 SAAADI. Between the trimmed V and J ends, which lost 4 bases and 4 bases, there was a span of 17 bases. CDR3 protein: CASSGFLVGGYNEQFF. As DNA, the CDR3 is TGCGCCAGCAGTGGCTTCCTAGTGGGAGGTTACAATGAGCAGTTCTTC.

About this clonotype itself: The junction does not match germline at one end; this may be a read error. The V call is TRBV11-2, the J call TRBJ1-1; D perhaps matches TRBD1 (5 bases). Germline CDR1 reads SGHAT; CDR2 reads FQNNGV. CDR3 length: 14 residues. CDR3 in amino acids: CVSRPGQGYTEAFF. In nucleotides, the CDR3 is TGTGTCAGCAGGCCAGGGCAAGGATACACTGAAGCTTTCTTT.

In regard to this clonotype: A clone one base away is much larger, so this may be a read error. The rearrangement uses TRBV20-1 and TRBJ2-7; 7 nucleotides agree with TRBD2. The CDR3 is made up of 14 amino acids. The ends lost 6 bases at V and 3 bases at J; junction bases unmatched: 11. Looked up from germline, CDR1 is DFQATT and CDR2 is SNEGSKA (reference sequence). In nucleotides, the CDR3 is TGCAGTGCCCTGGGAGCGGGGAAAAACTACGAGCAGTACTTC. Residues: CSALGAGKNYEQYF.

With respect to this clonotype: The junction does not match germline at one end; this may be a read error. The V gene is TRBV20-1, the J gene TRBJ2-1, with TRBD2 matching 9 bases. CDR1 is DFQATT, CDR2 SNEGSKA, per germline (reference sequence). CDR3 length: 16 residues. CDR3 in amino acids: CSASSRGTSSYNGQFF. DNA of the CDR3: TGCAGTGCATCCTCCCGGGGGACTAGCTCCTACAATGGGCAGTTCTTC.